This TCR beta chain was sequenced during a study of post-analysis software for immune sequencing data (dated by TCRdb to between 2015 and 2017). Describing the broader study: Relapsing-remitting, secondary progressive and progressive-relapsing multiple sclerosis were recorded as disease courses, and subtype annotation was lacking for some patients. The multiple sclerosis patient repertoires were compared with 10 to 12 previously published healthy control repertoires from donors aged about 6 to 28 years. A subset of samples was prepared in parallel using single-end sample barcoding, then pooled and co-amplified after Illumina adapter ligation.

A note on this clonotype: Its specific antigen is unknown. No per-base quality is available; no much larger clone lies one base away.

The full study reports these points: Patients showed significantly higher frequencies than controls for about 5 TRBV segments, among them TRBV5-6, TRBV5-1 and TRBV20-1. Compared with controls, multiple sclerosis patients had significantly lower normalized Chao1 diversity, a finding suggesting substantial peripheral T-cell clonal expansion. The control group was slightly older than the multiple sclerosis patient group. When samples were clustered directly using the F measure, samples prepared in the same batch co-clustered strongly, which prompted a batch-effect correction.

Counted from cysteine to phenylalanine, this CDR3 has 14 amino acids. Only the CDR3 DNA is retained, 42 bases long and in frame from the first base. Trimming accounts for 8 bases at V and 6 bases at J, while the number of junction bases matched to no gene is 11. As encoded in the germline V gene (reference sequence), CDR1 is SGHAT while CDR2 is FQDESV. To demonstrate the VDJtools post-analysis software, the study profiled TCR beta repertoires from the peripheral blood of under 15 young patients with multiple sclerosis. The patients with multiple sclerosis were children and adolescents between about 6 and 17 years of age. Libraries were constructed by PCR. Sequencing relied on an Illumina HiSeq 2500. To reduce PCR and sequencing biases, unique molecular identifiers were incorporated into the TCR beta cDNA libraries. Roughly 0.5 million cDNA molecules were obtained per 1 to 10 million input T cells, so each molecule approximated one T cell. The patient libraries were prepared and sequenced with the same protocol used for the earlier healthy control dataset. Samples belonging to the same batch were prepared together, multiplexed and sequenced on a shared HiSeq lane. Processing in the source paper ran as follows. MIGEC handled the raw barcoded reads, throwing out single-read molecular identifier groups before consensus assembly and CDR3 extraction. Clonotype tables were post-analysed with VDJtools, normalizing diversity by down-sampling all datasets to the smallest sample size. To correct batch-related cross-sample contamination, repertoire overlap clustering matched CDR3 amino acid sequences but not nucleotide sequences. TCRdb's own reprocessing of the public reads used fastp at Q25 and MiXCR and kept productive beta chains. CDR3 protein sequences are deduplicated, and each keeps its most common genes and DNA. TCRdb's processing, not the study's, gives the V and J calls here. The sample table holds hundreds of thousands of distinct CDR3 sequences, of which about 50% were seen once. Jointly, the top ten make up approximately 4.2% of the sample.

The sequenced sample consisted of blood. The rearranged segments are TRBV11-1 and TRBJ1-2, with 8 junctional bases fitting TRBD1. The sequence was obtained from a girl between 5 and 17 years old with multiple sclerosis. The CDR3 region: CASAFVAGGDGYTF. In nucleotides, the sequence is TGTGCCAGCGCGTTTGTCGCAGGGGGCGATGGCTACACCTTC. The entire variable domain, with the stretches around the CDR3 drawn from the reference TRBV11-1 and TRBJ1-2 proteins, is EAEVAQSPRYKITEKSQAVAFWCDPISGHATLYWYRQILGQGPELLVQFQDESVVDDSQLPKDRFSAERLKGVDSTLKIQPAELGDSAMYLCASAFVAGGDGYTFGSGTRLTVV.